One sample yielded the 3 T cell receptor beta chains listed below, sequenced in a study of cytomegalovirus exposure and HLA in healthy donors (dated by TCRdb to the late 2010s). Library preparation employed the immunoSEQ multiplex PCR assay. For the multiplex PCR, a mixture combining 60 forward primers for TCR Vbeta segments and 13 reverse primers for TCR Jbeta segments was used. TCRdb holds this immuneACCESS table with in-frame rearrangements only. Some clones are missing; in checked studies, unresolved V genes explain under half, and the rest has no known cause. The sample's clone listing holds about 74,000 clones. The ten largest clones add up to 6.5% to 9.5% of the sample. Sequencing was done on a sample of PBMCs. All receptors derive from a female donor in good health and CMV-seropositive.

Worth noting for this clone: This sample includes further DNA sequences coding for the same CDR3. The chain is built from TRBV7-8 and TRBJ2-3; D is perhaps TRBD1 (5 bases). Germline CDR1 SGHVS, CDR2 FQNEAQ. There are 18 residues in the CDR3. CDR3 region: CDYSFSETEPEDTDTQYF. The CDR3 DNA follows: TGTGACTACAGCTTCAGCGAGACAGAGCCTGAGGACACAGATACGCAGTATTTT.

The V gene is TRBV4-3, the J gene TRBJ2-1; 9 bases are a match to TRBD1. V lost 1 base and J lost 2; bases outside the gene matches: 3. Germline values: CDR1 LGHNA, CDR2 YSLEER. CDR3 length: 16 residues. DNA of the CDR3: TGCGCCAGCAGCCAAGGGGACAGGGCGGCCTACAATGAGCAGTTCTTC. Amino acids: CASSQGDRAAYNEQFF.

The J gene is TRBJ1-2, the V gene TRBV28, with 8 bases that match TRBD1. The J segment lost 8 bases and the V segment lost 1 base, leaving 6 bases of the junction unmatched. Per germline, CDR1 MDHEN and CDR2 SYDVKM. The CDR3 runs to 14 residues. DNA for the CDR3: TGTGCCAGCAGTTTATTGGACAGGGCGAGCGGCTACACCTTC. This sequence encodes CASSLLDRASGYTF.